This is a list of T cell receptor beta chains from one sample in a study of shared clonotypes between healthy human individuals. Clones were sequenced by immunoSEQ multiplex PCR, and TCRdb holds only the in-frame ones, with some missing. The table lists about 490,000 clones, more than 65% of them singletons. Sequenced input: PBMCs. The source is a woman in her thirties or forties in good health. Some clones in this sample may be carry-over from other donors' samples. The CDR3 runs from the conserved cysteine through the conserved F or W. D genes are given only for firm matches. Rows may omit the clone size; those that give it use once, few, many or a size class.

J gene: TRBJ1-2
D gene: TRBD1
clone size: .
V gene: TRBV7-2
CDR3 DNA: TGTGCCAGCAGTCAGGACAGGGGGCTCGTCTATGACTACACCTTC
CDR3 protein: CASSQDRGLVYDYTF

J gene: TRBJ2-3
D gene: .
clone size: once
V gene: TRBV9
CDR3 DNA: TGTGCCAGCAGCGAGATCGATACGCAGTATTTT
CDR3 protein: CASSEIDTQYF

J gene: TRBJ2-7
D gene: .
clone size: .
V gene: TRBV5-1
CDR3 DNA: TGCGCCAGCAGCTTGGGAGGGACAGGGACTAGGGAGCAGTACTTC
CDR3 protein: CASSLGGTGTREQYF

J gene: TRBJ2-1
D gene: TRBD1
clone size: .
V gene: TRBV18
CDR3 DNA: TGTGCCAGCTCACCACCGAGGACAGGGGGTCGGAGTGAGCAGTTCTTC
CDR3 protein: CASSPPRTGGRSEQFF

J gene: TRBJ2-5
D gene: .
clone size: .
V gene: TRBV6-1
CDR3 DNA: TGTGCCAGCAGTGAAGGAGGGGGGCAAGGGGAGACCCAGTACTTC
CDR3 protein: CASSEGGGQGETQYF

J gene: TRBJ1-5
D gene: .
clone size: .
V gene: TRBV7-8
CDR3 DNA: TGTGCCAGCAGCCTTACTGAGAATCAGCCCCAGCATTTT
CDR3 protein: CASSLTENQPQHF

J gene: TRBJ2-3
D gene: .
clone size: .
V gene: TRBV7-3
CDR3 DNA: TGTGCCAGCAGCTTGCTCGTAGCAGATACGCAGTATTTT
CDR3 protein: CASSLLVADTQYF

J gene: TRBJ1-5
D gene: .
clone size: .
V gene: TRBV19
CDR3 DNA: TGTGCCAGTAATACGCTGACGGCAGGGCTTCAGCCCCAGCATTTT
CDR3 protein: CASNTLTAGLQPQHF

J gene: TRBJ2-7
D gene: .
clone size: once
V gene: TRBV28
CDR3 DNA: TGTGCCAGCAGTCTAAGACAGTACGAGCAGTACTTC
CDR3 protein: CASSLRQYEQYF

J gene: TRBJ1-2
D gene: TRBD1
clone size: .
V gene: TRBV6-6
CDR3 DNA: TGTGCCAGCACCCAGACAGGGTCTCCGGGCGGCTACACCTTC
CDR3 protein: CASTQTGSPGGYTF

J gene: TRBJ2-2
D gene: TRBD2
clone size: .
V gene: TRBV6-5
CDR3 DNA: TGTGCCAGCCAGACTAGCGGGTCCACCGGGGAGCTGTTTTTT
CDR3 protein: CASQTSGSTGELFF

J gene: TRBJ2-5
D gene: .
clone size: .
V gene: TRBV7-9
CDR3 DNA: TGTGCCAGCAGCTCACAGGGCTCGGGCAAAGAGACCCAGTACTTC
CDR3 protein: CASSSQGSGKETQYF

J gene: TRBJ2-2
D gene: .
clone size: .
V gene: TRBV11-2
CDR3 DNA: TGTGCCAGCAGCTTAGGGGGCCCCGGGGAGCTGTTTTTT
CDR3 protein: CASSLGGPGELFF

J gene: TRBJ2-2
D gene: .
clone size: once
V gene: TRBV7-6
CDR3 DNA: TGTGCCAGCAGCACGGACAGCTCCAGGGCGCTGTTTTTT
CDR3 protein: CASSTDSSRALFF

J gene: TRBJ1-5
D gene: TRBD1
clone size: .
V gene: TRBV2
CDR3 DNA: TGTGCCAGCAAACCCCCTACAGGGGGTAGGCAGCCCCAGCATTTT
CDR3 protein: CASKPPTGGRQPQHF

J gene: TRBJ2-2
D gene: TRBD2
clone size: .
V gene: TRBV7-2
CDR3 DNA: TGTGCCAGCAGCTTAGGGGGAGGGTACACCGGGGAGCTGTTTTTT
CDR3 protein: CASSLGGGYTGELFF

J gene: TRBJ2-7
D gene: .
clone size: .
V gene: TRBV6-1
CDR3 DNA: TGTGCCAGCAGTGAAGTCTACGGGGCCCACGAGCAGTACTTC
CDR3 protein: CASSEVYGAHEQYF

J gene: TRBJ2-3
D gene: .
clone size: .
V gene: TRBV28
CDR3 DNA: TGTGCCAGCAGTTTCTCATGGGGGGCCCAAATCACAGATACGCAGTATTTT
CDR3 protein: CASSFSWGAQITDTQYF

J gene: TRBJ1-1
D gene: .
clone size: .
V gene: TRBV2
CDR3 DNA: TGTGCCAGCGAGGGGGGGATCACTGAAGCTTTCTTT
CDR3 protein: CASEGGITEAFF

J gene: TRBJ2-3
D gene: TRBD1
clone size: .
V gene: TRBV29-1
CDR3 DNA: TGCAGCGGGCGACAGGGGTGGACAGATACGCAGTATTTT
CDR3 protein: CSGRQGWTDTQYF

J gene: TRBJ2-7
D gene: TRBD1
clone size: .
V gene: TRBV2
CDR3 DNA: TGTGCCAGCAGCGCGGACAGGGGCGAGCAGTACTTC
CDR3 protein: CASSADRGEQYF

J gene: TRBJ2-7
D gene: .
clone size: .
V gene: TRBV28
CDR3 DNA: TGTGCCAGCAGTTTTACCGCAGGGGTGGTTTACGAGCAGTACTTC
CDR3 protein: CASSFTAGVVYEQYF

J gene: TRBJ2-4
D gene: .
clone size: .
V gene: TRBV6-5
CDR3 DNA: TGTGCCAGCAGTTCCTGGGGCGATCACCGTAGCATTCAGTACTTC
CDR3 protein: CASSSWGDHRSIQYF

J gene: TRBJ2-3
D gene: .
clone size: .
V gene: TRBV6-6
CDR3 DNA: TGTGCCAGCAGTTTCAGCGGCGGTCCCCAGGATACGCAGTATTTT
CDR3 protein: CASSFSGGPQDTQYF

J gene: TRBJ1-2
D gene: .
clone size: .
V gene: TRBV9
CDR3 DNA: TGTGCCAGCGATGGGGGGCTTTCGAACTATGGCTACACCTTC
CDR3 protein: CASDGGLSNYGYTF

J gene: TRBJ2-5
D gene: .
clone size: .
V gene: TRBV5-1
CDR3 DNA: TGCGCCAGCAGCTTGGTCGGGGGTCCGCAAGAGACCCAGTACTTC
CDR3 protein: CASSLVGGPQETQYF

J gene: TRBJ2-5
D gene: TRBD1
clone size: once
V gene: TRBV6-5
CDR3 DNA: TGTGCCAGCAGATCCCCGGGACAGGGGCGCGAGACCCAGTACTTC
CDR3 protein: CASRSPGQGRETQYF

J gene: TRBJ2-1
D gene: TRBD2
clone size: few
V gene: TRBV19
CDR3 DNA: TGTGCCAGTAGTATCTCGGGACTAGCTAATGAGCAGTTCTTC
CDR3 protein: CASSISGLANEQFF

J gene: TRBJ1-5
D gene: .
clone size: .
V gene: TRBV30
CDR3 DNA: TGTGCCTGGAGTGTCACGGGGTGGGATCAGCCCCAGCATTTT
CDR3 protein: CAWSVTGWDQPQHF

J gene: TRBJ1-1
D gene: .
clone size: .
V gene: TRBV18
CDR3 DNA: TGTGCCAGCTCACCGGCGGTTGACGCTGAAGCTTTCTTT
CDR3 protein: CASSPAVDAEAFF

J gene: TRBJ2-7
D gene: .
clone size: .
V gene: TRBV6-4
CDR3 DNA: TGTGCCAGCAGTGTCGGGCCGGAGGGAAACGAGCAGTACTTC
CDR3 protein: CASSVGPEGNEQYF

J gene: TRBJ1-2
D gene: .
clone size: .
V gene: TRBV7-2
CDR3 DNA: TGTGCCAGCAGTTCTGTGGGTCTGGCTAACTATGGCTACACCTTC
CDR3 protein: CASSSVGLANYGYTF

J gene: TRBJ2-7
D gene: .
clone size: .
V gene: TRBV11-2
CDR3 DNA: TGTGCCAGCAGCTTAGAAGCTTACGAGCAGTACTTC
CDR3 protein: CASSLEAYEQYF

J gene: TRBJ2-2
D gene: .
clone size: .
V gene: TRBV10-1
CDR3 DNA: TGCGCCAGCAGTGAGTCGTGGAACACCGGGGAGCTGTTTTTT
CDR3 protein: CASSESWNTGELFF

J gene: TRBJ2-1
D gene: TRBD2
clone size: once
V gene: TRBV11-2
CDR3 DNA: TGTGCCAGCAGCCCGGGACTAACCTACAATGAGCAGTTCTTC
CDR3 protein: CASSPGLTYNEQFF

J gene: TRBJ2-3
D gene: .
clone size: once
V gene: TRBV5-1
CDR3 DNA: TGCGCCAGCAGCTTTTCGCCTAGCGGCACAGATACGCAGTATTTT
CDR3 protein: CASSFSPSGTDTQYF

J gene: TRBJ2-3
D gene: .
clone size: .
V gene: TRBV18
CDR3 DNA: TGTGCCAGCTCACCACCGCCGGCCGGAGATACGCAGTATTTT
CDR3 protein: CASSPPPAGDTQYF

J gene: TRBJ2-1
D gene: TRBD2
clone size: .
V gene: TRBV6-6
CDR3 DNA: TGTGCCAGCAGTTTGAGCGGGACCTACAATGAGCAGTTCTTC
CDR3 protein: CASSLSGTYNEQFF

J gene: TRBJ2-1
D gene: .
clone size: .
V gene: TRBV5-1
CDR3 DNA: TGCGCCAGCCCCCTAAATGGAAATGAGCAGTTCTTC
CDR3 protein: CASPLNGNEQFF

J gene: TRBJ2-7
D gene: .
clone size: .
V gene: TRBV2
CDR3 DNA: TGTGCCAGCAGTGAAGCGCGGCAGGTTCAGTACTTC
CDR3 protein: CASSEARQVQYF

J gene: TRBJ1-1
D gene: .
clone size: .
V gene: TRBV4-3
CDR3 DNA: TGCGCCAGCAGCCAAGACGTGGGGGGCGGGCGAACTGAAGCTTTCTTT
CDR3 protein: CASSQDVGGGRTEAFF

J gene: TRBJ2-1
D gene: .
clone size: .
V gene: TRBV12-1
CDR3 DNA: .
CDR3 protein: CASSFWASGNIANEQFF

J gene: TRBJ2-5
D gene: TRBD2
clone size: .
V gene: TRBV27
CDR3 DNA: TGTGCCAGCAGTTTCTCCGGGACTAGCGGAAGATACTTC
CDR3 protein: CASSFSGTSGRYF

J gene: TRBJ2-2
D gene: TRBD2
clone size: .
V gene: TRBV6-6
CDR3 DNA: TGTGCCAGCGGGTTAATTGCGGGAGAGGGTTTCGGGGAGCTGTTTTTT
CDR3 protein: CASGLIAGEGFGELFF

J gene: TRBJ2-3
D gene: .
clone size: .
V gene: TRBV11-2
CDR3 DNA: TGTGCCAGCAGCTTAGGTCCGGGGTCAACAGATACGCAGTATTTT
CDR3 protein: CASSLGPGSTDTQYF

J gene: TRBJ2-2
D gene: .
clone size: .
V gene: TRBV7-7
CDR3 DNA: TGTGCTAGCAGCTTCGACTTGGCCGGGGAGCTGTTTTTT
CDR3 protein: CASSFDLAGELFF

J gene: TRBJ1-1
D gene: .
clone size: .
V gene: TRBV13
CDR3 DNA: TGTGCCAGCAGCGTTACGACAGTGAACACTGAAGCTTTCTTT
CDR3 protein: CASSVTTVNTEAFF

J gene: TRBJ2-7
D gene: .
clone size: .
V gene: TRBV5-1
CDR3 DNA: TGCGCCAGCAGCCCCGTGGCAGGGGTAACCTACGAGCAGTACTTC
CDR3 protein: CASSPVAGVTYEQYF

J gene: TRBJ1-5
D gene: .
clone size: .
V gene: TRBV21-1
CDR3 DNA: TGTGCCAGCAGCAAAGACTATAGGCGGGGCCAGCCCCAGCATTTT
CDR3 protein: CASSKDYRRGQPQHF

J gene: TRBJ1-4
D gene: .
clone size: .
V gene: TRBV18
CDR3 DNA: TGTGCCAGCTCACCAGGACAGTTAAGCGAAAAACTGTTTTTT
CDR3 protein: CASSPGQLSEKLFF

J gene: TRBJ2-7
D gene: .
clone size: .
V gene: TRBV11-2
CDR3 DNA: TGTGCCAGCAGCTTAAGTCCGGACTACTCCTACGAGCAGTACTTC
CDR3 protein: CASSLSPDYSYEQYF

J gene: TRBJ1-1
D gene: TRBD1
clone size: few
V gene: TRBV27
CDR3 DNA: TGTGCCAGCAGAAAACAGGGGGCGGACACTGAAGCTTTCTTT
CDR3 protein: CASRKQGADTEAFF

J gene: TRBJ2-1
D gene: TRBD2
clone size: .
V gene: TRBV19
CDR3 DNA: TGTGCCAGTACCACCTTCGGGGGGGGTGAGCAGTTCTTC
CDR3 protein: CASTTFGGGEQFF

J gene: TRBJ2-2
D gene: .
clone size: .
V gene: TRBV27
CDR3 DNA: TGTGCCAGCAGTTTCGCCGGGGAGCTGTTTTTT
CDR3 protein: CASSFAGELFF

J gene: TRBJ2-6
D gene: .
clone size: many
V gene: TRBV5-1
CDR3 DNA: TGCGCCAGCAGCCAAGGTGGCTCTGGGGCCAACGTCCTGACTTTC
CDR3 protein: CASSQGGSGANVLTF

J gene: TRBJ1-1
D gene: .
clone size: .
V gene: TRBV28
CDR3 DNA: TGTGCCAGCAGTTTGGGTGGGGTGAACACTGAAGCTTTCTTT
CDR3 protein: CASSLGGVNTEAFF

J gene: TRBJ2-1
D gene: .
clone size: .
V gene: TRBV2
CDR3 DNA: TGTGCCAGCAGGGCAGGACTGAACTCCTACAATGAGCAGTTCTTC
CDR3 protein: CASRAGLNSYNEQFF